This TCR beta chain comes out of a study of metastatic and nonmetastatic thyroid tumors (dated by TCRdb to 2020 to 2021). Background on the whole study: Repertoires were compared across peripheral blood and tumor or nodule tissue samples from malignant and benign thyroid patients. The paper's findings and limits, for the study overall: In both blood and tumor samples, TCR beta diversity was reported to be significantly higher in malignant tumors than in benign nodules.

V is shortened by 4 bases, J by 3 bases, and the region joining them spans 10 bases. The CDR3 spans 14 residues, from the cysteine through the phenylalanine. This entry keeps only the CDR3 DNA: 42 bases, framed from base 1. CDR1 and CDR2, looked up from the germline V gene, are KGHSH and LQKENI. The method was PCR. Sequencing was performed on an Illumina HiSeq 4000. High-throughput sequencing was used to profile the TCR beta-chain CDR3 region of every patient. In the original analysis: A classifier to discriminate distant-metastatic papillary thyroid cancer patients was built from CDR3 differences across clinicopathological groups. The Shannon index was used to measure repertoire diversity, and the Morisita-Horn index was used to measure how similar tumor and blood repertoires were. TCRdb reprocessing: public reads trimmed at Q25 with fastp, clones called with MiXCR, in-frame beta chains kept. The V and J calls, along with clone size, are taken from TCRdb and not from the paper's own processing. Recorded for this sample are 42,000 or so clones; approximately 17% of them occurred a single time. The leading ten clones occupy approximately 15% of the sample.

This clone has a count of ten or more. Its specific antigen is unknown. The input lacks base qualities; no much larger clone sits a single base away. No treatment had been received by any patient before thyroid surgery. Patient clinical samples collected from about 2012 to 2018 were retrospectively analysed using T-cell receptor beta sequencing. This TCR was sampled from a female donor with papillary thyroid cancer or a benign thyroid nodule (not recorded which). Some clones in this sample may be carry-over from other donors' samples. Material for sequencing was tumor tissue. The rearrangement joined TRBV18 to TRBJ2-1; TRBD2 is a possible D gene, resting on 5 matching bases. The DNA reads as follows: TGTGCCAGCTCACAGGCGGGCGTCTACAATGAGCAGTTCTTC. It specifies CASSQAGVYNEQFF. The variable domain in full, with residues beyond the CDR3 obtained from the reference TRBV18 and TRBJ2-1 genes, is NAGVMQNPRHLVRRRGQEARLRCSPMKGHSHVYWYRQLPEEGLKFMVYLQKENIIDESGMPKERFSAEFPKEGPSILRIQQVVRGDSAAYFCASSQAGVYNEQFFGPGTRLTVL.